The rows below give T cell receptor beta chains drawn from one sample of a study of cytomegalovirus exposure and HLA in healthy donors. TCRdb's table, derived via immunoSEQ multiplex PCR, lists solely in-frame clones and lacks some. The sample yields fewer than 140,000 clones, over 55% seen once. Sequencing was done on a sample of PBMCs. The origin of the receptors is a female donor in good health and CMV-seronegative. The CDR3 runs from the conserved cysteine through the conserved F or W. A D gene is named only where the DNA matches it firmly. The listing skips clone size in some rows; elsewhere it reads once, few, many or a size class.

clone size: -
V gene: TRBV5-4
D gene: -
J gene: TRBJ1-2
CDR3 DNA: TGTGCCAGCAGCTCATCCATAGGGGGGGGCGGAGGCTACACCTTC
CDR3 protein: CASSSSIGGGGGYTF

clone size: -
V gene: TRBV5-1
D gene: TRBD1
J gene: TRBJ2-3
CDR3 DNA: TGCGCCAGCAGCTGGGGGGCCGGGACAGGGGGCGCAGATACGCAGTATTTT
CDR3 protein: CASSWGAGTGGADTQYF

clone size: -
V gene: TRBV28
D gene: -
J gene: TRBJ1-4
CDR3 DNA: TGTGCCAGCAGTTTATCGCAGCAGGGAACTAATGAAAAACTGTTTTTT
CDR3 protein: CASSLSQQGTNEKLFF

clone size: -
V gene: TRBV5-1
D gene: -
J gene: TRBJ1-3
CDR3 DNA: TGCGCCAGCAGCTTGGGCGTCCCCAGGCCCGGAAACACCATATATTTT
CDR3 protein: CASSLGVPRPGNTIYF

clone size: -
V gene: TRBV27
D gene: -
J gene: TRBJ1-1
CDR3 DNA: TGTGCCAGCAAAGGAGAAATGAACACTGAAGCTTTCTTT
CDR3 protein: CASKGEMNTEAFF

clone size: once
V gene: TRBV10-3
D gene: -
J gene: TRBJ1-1
CDR3 DNA: TGTGCCATCAGTGGGACAGCGAACACTGAAGCTTTCTTT
CDR3 protein: CAISGTANTEAFF

clone size: once
V gene: TRBV27
D gene: TRBD1
J gene: TRBJ2-7
CDR3 DNA: TGTGCCAGCAGTCACTCGACAGGGGCCTACGAGCAGTACTTC
CDR3 protein: CASSHSTGAYEQYF

clone size: -
V gene: TRBV7-8
D gene: -
J gene: TRBJ2-1
CDR3 DNA: TGTGCCAGCAGCACTCCCAGGGGCGCTAGGGACAATGAGCAGTTCTTC
CDR3 protein: CASSTPRGARDNEQFF

clone size: -
V gene: TRBV5-4
D gene: TRBD1
J gene: TRBJ1-4
CDR3 DNA: TGTGCCAGCAGCCTTTACAGGGGAGATGAAAAACTGTTTTTT
CDR3 protein: CASSLYRGDEKLFF

clone size: -
V gene: TRBV21-1
D gene: -
J gene: TRBJ2-2
CDR3 DNA: TGTGCCAGCAGCAAAGAAAGGACAGGGGATCCCTACGCGAACACCGGGGAGCTGTTTTTT
CDR3 protein: CASSKERTGDPYANTGELFF

clone size: -
V gene: TRBV19
D gene: -
J gene: TRBJ2-7
CDR3 DNA: TGTGCCAGTAGTATCGGTCTAGCTGTGAACGAGCAGTACTTC
CDR3 protein: CASSIGLAVNEQYF

clone size: -
V gene: TRBV4-3
D gene: TRBD2
J gene: TRBJ2-1
CDR3 DNA: TGCGCCAGCAGCCAGCAACTAGCGGATGAGCAGTTCTTC
CDR3 protein: CASSQQLADEQFF

clone size: -
V gene: TRBV21-1
D gene: -
J gene: TRBJ2-7
CDR3 DNA: TGTGCCAGCAGTCGGCGGGAGGATCCCTACGAGCAGTACTTC
CDR3 protein: CASSRREDPYEQYF

clone size: -
V gene: TRBV7-9
D gene: -
J gene: TRBJ2-6
CDR3 DNA: TGTGCCATCGTCGGAAGGGGGGGCCCTGGGGCCAACGTCCTGACTTTC
CDR3 protein: CAIVGRGGPGANVLTF

clone size: -
V gene: TRBV11-2
D gene: -
J gene: TRBJ2-7
CDR3 DNA: TGTGCCAGCAGCTCAGGGCCCGGTCAGCAGTACTTC
CDR3 protein: CASSSGPGQQYF

clone size: few
V gene: TRBV5-4
D gene: -
J gene: TRBJ2-1
CDR3 DNA: TGTGCCAGCAGCTTGGCTGGCTTATACAATGAGCAGTTCTTC
CDR3 protein: CASSLAGLYNEQFF

clone size: once
V gene: TRBV10-1
D gene: TRBD2
J gene: TRBJ2-5
CDR3 DNA: TGCGCCAGCAGTGAGTCGGGGAGCGGGAAGCAGGAGACCCAGTACTTC
CDR3 protein: CASSESGSGKQETQYF

clone size: -
V gene: TRBV7-3
D gene: TRBD2
J gene: TRBJ2-2
CDR3 DNA: TGTGCCAGCAGCCTTACTAGCGGGGTTAGTGCCCGGGAGCTGTTTTTT
CDR3 protein: CASSLTSGVSARELFF

clone size: -
V gene: TRBV5-6
D gene: TRBD2
J gene: TRBJ2-1
CDR3 DNA: TGTGCCAGCAGCTCCCTAGCGGCCTCCTACAATGAGCAGTTCTTC
CDR3 protein: CASSSLAASYNEQFF

clone size: -
V gene: TRBV7-8
D gene: -
J gene: TRBJ2-7
CDR3 DNA: TGTGCCAGCAGCTACTCCGCCCCGCCCGCCCCCTACGAGCAGTACTTC
CDR3 protein: CASSYSAPPAPYEQYF

clone size: -
V gene: TRBV27
D gene: TRBD1
J gene: TRBJ2-2
CDR3 DNA: TGTGCCAGCAGTTTGACGACAGGGATAGGCGGGGAGCTGTTTTTT
CDR3 protein: CASSLTTGIGGELFF

clone size: once
V gene: TRBV15
D gene: TRBD1
J gene: TRBJ2-7
CDR3 DNA: TGTGCCACCAGCAGAGATATTGGGACAGGGGTGTACTTC
CDR3 protein: CATSRDIGTGVYF

clone size: -
V gene: TRBV5-4
D gene: -
J gene: TRBJ2-7
CDR3 DNA: TGTGCCAGCAGCCTCCTGGGCTCGTCCGATGAGCAGTACTTC
CDR3 protein: CASSLLGSSDEQYF

clone size: -
V gene: TRBV27
D gene: -
J gene: TRBJ1-2
CDR3 DNA: TGTGCCAGCAGTAACAGGTCGGGTGGCTACACCTTC
CDR3 protein: CASSNRSGGYTF

clone size: -
V gene: TRBV4-1
D gene: TRBD1
J gene: TRBJ2-1
CDR3 DNA: TGCGCCAGCAGCCAAGTCGACAGGGATTACAATGAGCAGTTCTTC
CDR3 protein: CASSQVDRDYNEQFF

clone size: -
V gene: TRBV28
D gene: TRBD2
J gene: TRBJ2-2
CDR3 DNA: TGTGCCAGCAGTTCCCGGACTAGCGGTGACACCGGGGAGCTGTTTTTT
CDR3 protein: CASSSRTSGDTGELFF

clone size: few
V gene: TRBV7-2
D gene: TRBD1
J gene: TRBJ1-4
CDR3 DNA: TGTGCCAGCAGCTTAGTGGGACAGGCTAATGAAAAACTGTTTTTT
CDR3 protein: CASSLVGQANEKLFF

clone size: few
V gene: TRBV7-8
D gene: TRBD1
J gene: TRBJ2-6
CDR3 DNA: TGTGCCAGCAGCCCCCGGGACAGGGGGACTGGGGCCAACGTCCTGACTTTC
CDR3 protein: CASSPRDRGTGANVLTF

clone size: -
V gene: TRBV5-1
D gene: TRBD2
J gene: TRBJ2-3
CDR3 DNA: TGCGCCAGCAGCTTTGGTCCACTAGCGGGAGGGGGAGATACGCAGTATTTT
CDR3 protein: CASSFGPLAGGGDTQYF

clone size: -
V gene: TRBV25-1
D gene: TRBD1
J gene: TRBJ2-7
CDR3 DNA: TGTGCCAGCAGTTCAGGGGGCTACGAGCAGTACTTC
CDR3 protein: CASSSGGYEQYF

clone size: -
V gene: TRBV9
D gene: -
J gene: TRBJ2-1
CDR3 DNA: TGTGCCATGCTACACAATGAGCAGTTCTTC
CDR3 protein: CAMLHNEQFF

clone size: -
V gene: TRBV19
D gene: -
J gene: TRBJ1-2
CDR3 DNA: TGTGCCAGCGTCGGAGGTTACGACTATGGCTACACCTTC
CDR3 protein: CASVGGYDYGYTF

clone size: -
V gene: TRBV19
D gene: TRBD2
J gene: TRBJ2-4
CDR3 DNA: TGTGCCAGTAGTATTTTTCCTTCTGCGGGAGTAGCCAAAAACATTCAGTACTTC
CDR3 protein: CASSIFPSAGVAKNIQYF

clone size: -
V gene: TRBV7-6
D gene: -
J gene: TRBJ2-3
CDR3 DNA: TGTGCCAGCAGCTTATCTCTAGCTGCACAGGATACGCAGTATTTT
CDR3 protein: CASSLSLAAQDTQYF

clone size: -
V gene: TRBV29-1
D gene: -
J gene: TRBJ2-7
CDR3 DNA: TGCAGCGTTGTGGCAGAGGAATACGAGCAGTACTTC
CDR3 protein: CSVVAEEYEQYF

clone size: -
V gene: TRBV6-5
D gene: TRBD1
J gene: TRBJ2-5
CDR3 DNA: TGTGCCAGCAGTCACAGGGGGACCGGGAAGACCCAGTACTTC
CDR3 protein: CASSHRGTGKTQYF

clone size: -
V gene: TRBV6-6
D gene: -
J gene: TRBJ2-7
CDR3 DNA: TGTGCCAGCAGTTATGTCGCAGGGGCACACGAGCAGTACTTC
CDR3 protein: CASSYVAGAHEQYF

clone size: few
V gene: TRBV28
D gene: -
J gene: TRBJ1-3
CDR3 DNA: TGTGCCAGCAGAACGCGGAGCTCTGGAAACACCATATATTTT
CDR3 protein: CASRTRSSGNTIYF

clone size: few
V gene: TRBV2
D gene: TRBD2
J gene: TRBJ2-7
CDR3 DNA: TGTGCCAGCAGTGTAGGGAGGGTGCCCCTCTACGAGCAGTACTTC
CDR3 protein: CASSVGRVPLYEQYF

clone size: few
V gene: TRBV5-4
D gene: -
J gene: TRBJ1-1
CDR3 DNA: TGTGCCAGCAGCTTCCCAAAAACTGAAGCTTTCTTT
CDR3 protein: CASSFPKTEAFF

clone size: -
V gene: TRBV27
D gene: -
J gene: TRBJ2-3
CDR3 DNA: TGTGCCAGCAGTCCCCGGGACTTCAGCACAGATACGCAGTATTTT
CDR3 protein: CASSPRDFSTDTQYF

clone size: -
V gene: TRBV7-2
D gene: -
J gene: TRBJ2-5
CDR3 DNA: TGTGCCAGCAGCCCGACTAGATCCCAACCTCTATACTTC
CDR3 protein: CASSPTRSQPLYF

clone size: -
V gene: TRBV2
D gene: TRBD1
J gene: TRBJ2-7
CDR3 DNA: TGTGCCAGCACCAGGGACAGCTACGAGCAGTACTTC
CDR3 protein: CASTRDSYEQYF

clone size: -
V gene: TRBV7-2
D gene: TRBD1
J gene: TRBJ1-4
CDR3 DNA: TGTGCCAGCAGCTTAGTTCAGGCAGGGGGCGTAGAAAAACTGTTTTTT
CDR3 protein: CASSLVQAGGVEKLFF

clone size: -
V gene: TRBV11-2
D gene: TRBD1
J gene: TRBJ1-1
CDR3 DNA: TGTGCCAGCAGCACTCCGGGACAGCGGGCTGAAGCTTTCTTT
CDR3 protein: CASSTPGQRAEAFF

clone size: once
V gene: TRBV7-7
D gene: -
J gene: TRBJ2-1
CDR3 DNA: TGTGCCAGCAGCCGAGAAGTTAACTCCTACAATGAGCAGTTCTTC
CDR3 protein: CASSREVNSYNEQFF